The 3 T cell receptor beta chains below come from one sample, sequenced in a study of cytomegalovirus exposure and HLA in healthy donors. The PCR ran on 60 Vbeta and 13 Jbeta primers. Measured with immunoSEQ multiplex PCR; TCRdb has only the in-frame clones, and not every one. This repertoire includes around 190,000 clones. The source material was PBMCs. These receptors all come from a woman aged 25-40 years in good health and CMV-seropositive.

This chain connects TRBV6-6 to TRBJ2-7, with D possibly TRBD2 on 5 matching bases. The CDR3 runs 16 residues. Germline V CDR1 and CDR2: MNHNY, SVGAGI (reference sequence). V shed 0 bases and J shed 2 bases, with 14 bases lying between them. DNA of the CDR3: TGTGCCAGCAGTTACTCGGGGAGTAGGGTCGCCTACGAGCAGTACTTC. Translating gives CASSYSGSRVAYEQYF.

The chain links TRBV7-2 to TRBJ1-3; no firm D call. The CDR3 loop spans 14 amino acids. Trimming left V 7 bases short and J 2 bases short, with 12 bases between. CDR1 and CDR2 from the germline V gene are SGHTA and FQGNSA. The CDR3 DNA follows: TGTGCCAGCACCCGCCAACACACTGGAAACACCATATATTTT. Amino acids: CASTRQHTGNTIYF.

This rearrangement joins TRBV19 to TRBJ1-2; no reliable D call. The CDR3 is made up of 14 amino acids. CDR1 is LNHDA and CDR2 is SQIVND in the germline V gene (reference sequence). Trimming stripped 4 bases from V and 6 bases from J, with 15 bases between. For the CDR3, the DNA is TGTGCCAGTAGTACCCCCCGGTCTTTTAATGGCTACACCTTC. Translated, it gives CASSTPRSFNGYTF.